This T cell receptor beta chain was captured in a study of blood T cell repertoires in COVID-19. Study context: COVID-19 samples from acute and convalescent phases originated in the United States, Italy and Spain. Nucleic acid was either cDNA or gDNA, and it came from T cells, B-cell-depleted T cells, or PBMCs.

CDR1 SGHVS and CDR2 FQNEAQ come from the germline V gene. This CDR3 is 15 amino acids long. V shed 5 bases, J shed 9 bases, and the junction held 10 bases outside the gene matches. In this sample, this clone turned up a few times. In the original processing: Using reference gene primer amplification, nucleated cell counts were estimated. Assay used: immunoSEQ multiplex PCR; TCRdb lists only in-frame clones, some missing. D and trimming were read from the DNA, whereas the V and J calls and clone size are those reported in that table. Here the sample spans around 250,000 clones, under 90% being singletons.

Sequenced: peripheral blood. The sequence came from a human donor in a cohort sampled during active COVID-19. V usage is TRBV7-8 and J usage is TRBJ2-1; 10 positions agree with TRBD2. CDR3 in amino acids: CASSPLAGEGIEQFF. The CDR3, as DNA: TGTGCCAGCAGCCCGCTAGCGGGAGAGGGAATTGAGCAGTTCTTC.